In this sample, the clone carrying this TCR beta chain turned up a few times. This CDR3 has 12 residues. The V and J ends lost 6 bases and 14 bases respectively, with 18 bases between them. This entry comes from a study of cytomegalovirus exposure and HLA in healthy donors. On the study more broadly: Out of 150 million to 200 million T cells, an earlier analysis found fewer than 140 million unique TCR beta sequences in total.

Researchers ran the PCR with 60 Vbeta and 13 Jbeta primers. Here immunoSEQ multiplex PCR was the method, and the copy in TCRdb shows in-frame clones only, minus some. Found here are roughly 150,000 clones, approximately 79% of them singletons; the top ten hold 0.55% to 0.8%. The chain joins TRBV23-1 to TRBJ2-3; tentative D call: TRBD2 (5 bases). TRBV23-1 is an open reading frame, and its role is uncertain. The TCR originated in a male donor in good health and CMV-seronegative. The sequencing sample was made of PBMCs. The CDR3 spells CASRERAHPRYF. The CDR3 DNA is TGCGCCAGCAGGGAGAGGGCGCACCCCCGGTATTTT.